These T cell receptor beta chains were read from a single sample in a study of CD8+ T cells in alopecia areata. The data were produced by immunoSEQ multiplex PCR, yet TCRdb's version contains in-frame clones alone and is incomplete. There are 150,000 or so clones in the sample; approximately 87% occur only once, and around 16% lies in the top ten. Sequenced here: CD8+ T cells sorted from blood, sampled at week 0. All receptors derive from a human donor with alopecia areata. Both conserved end residues are part of each CDR3. A D gene is named only where the DNA matches it firmly. Only some rows state a clone size, as once, few, many or a class for expanded clones.

TRBJ2-5,.,TRBV7-9,TRBD2,CASRGEGGDQETQYF,TGTGCCAGCCGGGGAGAGGGAGGGGACCAAGAGACCCAGTACTTC
TRBJ2-3,.,TRBV9,TRBD2,CASSLAGGDPDTQYF,TGTGCCAGCAGCCTCGCGGGAGGGGACCCGGATACGCAGTATTTT
TRBJ2-1,.,TRBV4-1,TRBD2,CASSRLLAGYYNEQFF,TGCGCCAGCAGTCGATTACTAGCGGGTTACTACAATGAGCAGTTCTTC
TRBJ1-2,.,TRBV7-2,.,CASSLGEGGYGYTF,TGTGCCAGCAGCTTAGGGGAGGGTGGCTATGGCTACACCTTC
TRBJ2-3,few,TRBV27,TRBD2,CASRPGGGITDTQYF,TGTGCCAGCAGACCCGGCGGGGGGATCACAGATACGCAGTATTTT
TRBJ2-7,many,TRBV7-9,TRBD1,CASSPPDRGYEQYF,TGTGCCAGCAGCCCCCCGGACAGGGGCTACGAGCAGTACTTC
TRBJ2-7,.,TRBV4-1,.,CASSQDRGGYEQYF,TGCGCCAGCAGCCAAGATCGTGGGGGCTACGAGCAGTACTTC
TRBJ2-7,.,TRBV30,.,CAWIKSGLSYEQYF,TGTGCCTGGATAAAAAGCGGGCTCTCCTACGAGCAGTACTTC
TRBJ2-2,.,TRBV27,.,CASSPGHLVSGELFF,TGTGCCAGCAGTCCCGGACACCTCGTGAGCGGGGAGCTGTTTTTT
TRBJ2-2,.,TRBV6-6,TRBD1,CASSPIRDRDTGELFF,TGTGCCAGCAGCCCCATACGGGACAGGGACACCGGGGAGCTGTTTTTT
TRBJ1-1,.,TRBV6-1,.,CASSVRVTKAFF,TGTGCCAGCAGTGTCCGGGTGACAAAAGCTTTCTTT
TRBJ2-4,.,TRBV19,TRBD1,CASSIVPGQGFPIDKNIQYF,TGTGCCAGTAGTATAGTACCGGGACAGGGGTTCCCTATCGACAAAAACATTCAGTACTTC
TRBJ2-5,.,TRBV2,TRBD2,CASSDHIQAGEQETQYF,TGTGCCAGCAGTGATCACATTCAGGCGGGAGAGCAAGAGACCCAGTACTTC
TRBJ2-7,.,TRBV9,TRBD1,CASSVGQGWNYEQYF,TGTGCCAGCAGCGTAGGACAGGGGTGGAACTACGAGCAGTACTTC
TRBJ1-1,.,TRBV5-6,.,CASSSQPGFKNTEAFF,TGTGCCAGCAGCTCCCAGCCAGGGTTCAAGAACACTGAAGCTTTCTTT
TRBJ1-1,.,TRBV29-1,.,CSVYRTEAFF,TGCAGCGTTTACAGAACTGAAGCTTTCTTT
TRBJ2-7,.,TRBV30,.,CAWSRGDGYEQYF,TGTGCCTGGAGTCGAGGGGACGGGTACGAGCAGTACTTC
TRBJ2-3,.,TRBV11-2,.,CASSLGGASTDTQYF,TGTGCCAGCAGCTTAGGGGGTGCTAGCACAGATACGCAGTATTTT
TRBJ2-3,.,TRBV19,TRBD1,CASSEPGQGGSTDTQYF,TGTGCCAGTAGTGAACCTGGACAGGGAGGAAGCACAGATACGCAGTATTTT